This entry is about one T cell receptor beta chain. Its cognate antigen is unknown. This sample was included in a study of T cells in Graves' hyperthyroidism and ophthalmopathy. Turning to the study itself: Staff took peripheral blood when the initial diagnosis was made, before any treatment began.

Study outcomes and limitations: Also found in blood were most expanded thyroid clonotypes above 0.001.

Uncontrolled infection, other autoimmune disease, pregnancy or lactation disqualified patients from enrolment. V trimming: 7 bases; J trimming: 9 bases; junction bases outside the gene matches: 18. CDR1 is PRHDT and CDR2 is FYEKMQ in the germline V gene (reference sequence). The CDR3 spans 17 residues. TCR beta CDR3 regions were amplified from RNA. HTBI primers drove first-round RT-PCR of the TCR CDR3. TCRdb re-derived calls from the multiplex PCR reads in MiXCR, one entry per CDR3 protein. This sample has 200,000 to 250,000 distinct CDR3 sequences, with 16% found just once. The J gene is TRBJ2-7, the V gene TRBV13; the match to TRBD2 covers 13 bases. The sequence was obtained from a young woman with Graves' ophthalmopathy. Sequenced sample: blood. The CDR3, as DNA: TGTGCCAGCAACCCAACGGTGAGGACTAGCGGGAGAGCTGTGCAGTACTTC. It is translated as CASNPTVRTSGRAVQYF. The full variable domain, rest sourced from reference TRBV13 and TRBJ2-7, is AAGVIQSPRHLIKEKRETATLKCYPIPRHDTVYWYQQGPGQDPQFLISFYEKMQSDKGSIPDRFSAQQFSDYHSELNMSSLELGDSALYFCASNPTVRTSGRAVQYFGPGTRLTVT.